This TCR beta chain was captured in a study of cytomegalovirus exposure and HLA in healthy donors (dated by TCRdb to 2015 to 2018). Study-wide context: The 500 to 700 repertoires of the first cohort and the approximately 110 validation repertoires were produced on the same platform, according to a later analysis. The study combined high-throughput TCR immunosequencing, statistical association of individual TCRs with disease status, and machine learning to predict cytomegalovirus infection status. Besides the first cohort of around 700 subjects, a separate validation cohort made up of around 120 different subjects was used. The study was designed to test whether signatures of past pathogen exposure could be identified by cataloging public T cell receptors. Results and caveats for the whole study, not just this receptor: Across donors, most TCR sequences were observed very rarely, whereas some public TCRs were present in many individuals. A later analysis lacked HLA typing for the validation cohort, so it scored co-occurrence in that cohort across all 120 repertoires. The study listed around 160 TCR beta chains as associated with cytomegalovirus. It was suggested by the authors that the approach could potentially be generalized to other disease states and immunological phenotypes. A few of the identified cytomegalovirus-associated TCR beta chains were confirmed in vitro to be specific for cytomegalovirus antigens. The classifier was reported to diagnose cytomegalovirus status with high specificity and sensitivity in both the original and validation cohorts. In a later analysis, TCRs clustered in the first cohort were found to also tend to co-occur in the roughly 130 validation repertoires, with roughly 93% of cluster scores above 0.

Library preparation used the immunoSEQ multiplex PCR assay. The original pipeline was this. A statistical classification framework was built to diagnose cytomegalovirus status from the catalog of TCR beta chain sequences. TCRdb provides this immuneACCESS table in a form limited to in-frame rearrangements. Some clones are lacking; in checked studies, under half of them reflect an unresolved V gene, and why the rest are absent is not known. V, J and clone size are those of that table, while D and trimming were read from the DNA. This sample has about 150,000 clones in its table, and approximately 90% of those were observed once. Of the sample, 0.55% to 0.8% is held by the ten largest clones. Remarks on this clone: Its recognized antigen is unknown. No base quality values were provided; no much bigger clone lies one nucleotide off.

Donors formed part of the validation cohort, which comprised 95 to 150 subjects and was distinct from the first cohort of 670 or so subjects. Trimming takes 1 base off V and 6 bases off J; junction bases not matched to a gene: 6. CDR1 and CDR2 (SGHTA, FQGNSA) derive from the germline V gene. From the cysteine up to the phenylalanine, the CDR3 has a length of 16 residues. The retained sequence is limited to the CDR3, 48 bases, with the frame set at the first base. The rearranged chain carries TRBV7-2 and TRBJ2-3; TRBD2 fits 11 bases in the junction. The specimen was PBMCs. This clonotype was obtained from a man between 18 and 35 years old in good health and CMV-seronegative. The CDR3 reads CASSLGPSGGWDTQYF. The base sequence is TGTGCCAGCAGCTTAGGCCCTAGCGGGGGGTGGGATACGCAGTATTTT.